Each of the 10 T cell receptor beta chains below was sequenced from the same sample in a study of cytomegalovirus exposure and HLA in healthy donors. In the PCR, 60 Vbeta and 13 Jbeta primers were used. The table came from immunoSEQ multiplex PCR; TCRdb's copy has only in-frame clones and leaves some out. The table includes roughly 100,000 clones, 82% detected once. Specimen: PBMCs. The receptors derive from a man between 45 and 60 years old in good health and CMV-seronegative.

In this sample, this clone turned up once. The rearrangement uses TRBV18 and TRBJ2-3; perhaps TRBD1 as D (5 bases). The ends were cut back, 5 bases at V and 2 bases at J, with 11 bases in the middle. Germline CDR1 KGHSH, CDR2 LQKENI. The CDR3 consists of 14 residues. This CDR3 reads CASSSLRDTDTQYF. The CDR3 DNA is TGTGCCAGCTCATCCCTCAGGGACACAGATACGCAGTATTTT.

V gene TRBV4-3 combines with J gene TRBJ1-5, with D unclear. The CDR3 extends over 15 amino acids. Trimming took 0 bases from V and 3 from J, leaving 9 bases between them. Germline V CDR1 and CDR2: LGHNA, YSLEER. In DNA form, the CDR3 reads TGCGCCAGCAGCCAAGAATGGCAGGACAATCAGCCCCAGCATTTT. It codes for CASSQEWQDNQPQHF.

CDR3 in amino acids: CASSYTAGNYNEQFF. CDR3 in DNA: TGTGCCAGCAGTTACACAGCGGGGAATTACAATGAGCAGTTCTTC. The J gene is TRBJ2-1, the V gene TRBV6-5; 7 bases match TRBD2. Trimming at V came to 2 bases and at J to 4 bases, leaving 5 bases not matched to a gene. This CDR3 is built from 15 residues. The germline V gene encodes CDR1 MNHEY and CDR2 SVGAGI.

The chain combines TRBV29-1 with TRBJ2-7; D not resolved. The CDR3 totals 11 residues. Germline V CDR1 and CDR2: SQVTM, ANQGSEA. V was shortened by 3 bases and J by 3 bases, with 6 bases between the two germline ends. In DNA form, the CDR3 reads TGCAGCGTTGAGGTAGTCTACGAGCAGTACTTC. This sequence encodes CSVEVVYEQYF.

V and J are TRBV9 and TRBJ2-5, with TRBD2 matching 7 bases. CDR1 and CDR2 (germline): SGDLS, YYNGEE. The CDR3 runs 13 residues. V lost 2 bases, J lost 2 bases, and 0 bases stayed unmatched. CDR3 nucleotides: TGTGCCAGCAGCGTGGGGGGGCAAGAGACCCAGTACTTC. Translated, it gives CASSVGGQETQYF.

This clone was seen a single time. The rearrangement links TRBV27 to TRBJ1-1; possible D gene TRBD1, 6 bases. The CDR3 consists of 15 residues. V lost 3 bases to trimming and J lost 6 bases, with 17 bases between them. Germline V CDR1 and CDR2: MNHEY, SMNVEV (reference sequence). CDR3 loop: CASSFASQGAAEAFF. The CDR3 DNA sequence: TGTGCCAGCAGTTTTGCGTCACAGGGTGCGGCTGAAGCTTTCTTT.

The CDR3 bases are TGTGCCAGCAGCTTAGAAGCAGGGTCGAACACCGGGGAGCTGTTTTTT. It is translated as CASSLEAGSNTGELFF. The chain is built from TRBV7-8 and TRBJ2-2, with D maybe TRBD1 (5 bases). This CDR3 spans 16 amino acids. The germline CDR1 and CDR2 sequences are SGHVS and FQNEAQ. The V end was cut by 1 base, the J end by 0 bases, with 9 bases between.

There are a few counts of this clone. The gene calls are TRBV19 and TRBJ1-5, with a tentative D call TRBD1 (5 bases). V lost 0 bases and J 7 bases, leaving 19 bases between the germline ends. The CDR3 spans 17 residues. The V gene's germline CDR1 is LNHDA and CDR2 SQIVND (reference sequence). For the CDR3, the DNA is TGTGCCAGTAGTATAGATCTGGGGCCTTCGCGGGGGCAGCCCCAGCATTTT. Translated, it gives CASSIDLGPSRGQPQHF.

The chain joins TRBV5-1 to TRBJ1-3; TRBD1 aligns across 12 bases. The CDR3 is 19 amino acids. Germline CDR1 and CDR2: SGHRS and YFSETQ. After removal of 4 bases from V and 0 bases from J, the junction contained 11 bases not matched to a gene. CDR3 nucleotides: TGCGCCAGCAGCGTCTCCGGGACAGGGGGCTTGAGCTCTGGAAACACCATATATTTT. Protein: CASSVSGTGGLSSGNTIYF.

The CDR3 DNA reads TGTGCCGGGGGACAGGGGGATGCCGATGAGCAGTTCTTC. This translates into CAGGQGDADEQFF. The chain employs TRBV10-3 and TRBJ2-1; 11 bases align to TRBD1. CDR3 length: 13 amino acids. Germline CDR1 and CDR2: ENHRY and SYGVKD. V was pared by 11 bases and J by 8 bases, with 8 bases of the junction left unmatched.